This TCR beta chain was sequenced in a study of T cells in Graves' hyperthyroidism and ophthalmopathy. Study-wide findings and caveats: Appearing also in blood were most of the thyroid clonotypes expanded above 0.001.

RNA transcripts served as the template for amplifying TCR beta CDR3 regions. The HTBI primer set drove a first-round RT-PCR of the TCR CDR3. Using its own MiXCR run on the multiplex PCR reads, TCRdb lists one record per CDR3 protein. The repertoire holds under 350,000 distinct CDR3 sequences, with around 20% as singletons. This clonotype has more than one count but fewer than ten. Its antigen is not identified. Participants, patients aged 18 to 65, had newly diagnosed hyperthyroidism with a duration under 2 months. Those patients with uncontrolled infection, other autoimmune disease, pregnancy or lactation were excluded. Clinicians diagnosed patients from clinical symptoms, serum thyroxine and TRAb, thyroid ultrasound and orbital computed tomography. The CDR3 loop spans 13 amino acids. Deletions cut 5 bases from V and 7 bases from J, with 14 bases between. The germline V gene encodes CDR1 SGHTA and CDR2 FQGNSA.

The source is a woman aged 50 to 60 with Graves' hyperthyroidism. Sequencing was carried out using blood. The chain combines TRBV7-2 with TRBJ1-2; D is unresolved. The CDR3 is CASSHAGQVGYTF. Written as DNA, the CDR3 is TGTGCCAGCAGCCACGCTGGCCAGGTTGGCTACACCTTC.